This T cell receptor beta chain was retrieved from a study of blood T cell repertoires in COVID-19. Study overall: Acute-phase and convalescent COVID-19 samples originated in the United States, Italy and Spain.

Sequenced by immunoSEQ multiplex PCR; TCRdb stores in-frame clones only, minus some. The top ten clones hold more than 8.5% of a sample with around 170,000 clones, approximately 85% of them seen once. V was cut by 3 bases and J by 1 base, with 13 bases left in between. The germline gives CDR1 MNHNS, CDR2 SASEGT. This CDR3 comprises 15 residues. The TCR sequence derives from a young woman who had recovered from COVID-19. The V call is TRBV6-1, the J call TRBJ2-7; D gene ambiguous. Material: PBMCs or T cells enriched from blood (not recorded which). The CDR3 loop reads CASSDPVFSSYEQYF. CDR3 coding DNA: TGTGCCAGCAGTGACCCAGTCTTTTCTTCCTACGAGCAGTACTTC.